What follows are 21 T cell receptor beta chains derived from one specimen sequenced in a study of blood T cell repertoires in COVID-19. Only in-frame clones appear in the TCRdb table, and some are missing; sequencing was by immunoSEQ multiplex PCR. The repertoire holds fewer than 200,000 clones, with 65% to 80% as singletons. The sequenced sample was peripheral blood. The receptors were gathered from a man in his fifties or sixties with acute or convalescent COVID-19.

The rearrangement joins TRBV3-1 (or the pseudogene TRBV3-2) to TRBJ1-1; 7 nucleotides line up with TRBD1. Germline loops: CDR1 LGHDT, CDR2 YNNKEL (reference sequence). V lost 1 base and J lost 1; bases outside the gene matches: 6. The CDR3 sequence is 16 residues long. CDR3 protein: CASSQVGTAKNTEAFF. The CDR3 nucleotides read TGTGCCAGCAGCCAAGTCGGGACAGCCAAGAACACTGAAGCTTTCTTT.

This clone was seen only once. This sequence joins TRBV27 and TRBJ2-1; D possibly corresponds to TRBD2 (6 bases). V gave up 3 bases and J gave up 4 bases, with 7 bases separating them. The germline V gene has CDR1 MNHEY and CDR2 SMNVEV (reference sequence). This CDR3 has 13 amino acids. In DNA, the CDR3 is TGTGCCAGCAGTTTGGGAGGTTACAATGAGCAGTTCTTC. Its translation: CASSLGGYNEQFF.

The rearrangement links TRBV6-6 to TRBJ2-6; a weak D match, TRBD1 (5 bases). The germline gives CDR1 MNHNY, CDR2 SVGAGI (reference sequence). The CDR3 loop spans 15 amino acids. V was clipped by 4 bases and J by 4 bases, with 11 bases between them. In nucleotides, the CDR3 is TGTGCCAGCAGTTTAACAGGAAAAGGGGCCAACGTCCTGACTTTC. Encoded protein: CASSLTGKGANVLTF.

In DNA form, the CDR3 reads TGTGCCAGTAGTTCTCGACAGCCTGATATTGCTGAAGCTTTCTTT. This codes for CASSSRQPDIAEAFF. The gene calls are TRBV19 and TRBJ1-1; the D gene is possibly TRBD1 (5 bases). V was trimmed by 5 bases and J by 6 bases, leaving 19 bases between them. This CDR3 is 15 amino acids long. The V gene's germline CDR1 is LNHDA and CDR2 SQIVND (reference sequence).

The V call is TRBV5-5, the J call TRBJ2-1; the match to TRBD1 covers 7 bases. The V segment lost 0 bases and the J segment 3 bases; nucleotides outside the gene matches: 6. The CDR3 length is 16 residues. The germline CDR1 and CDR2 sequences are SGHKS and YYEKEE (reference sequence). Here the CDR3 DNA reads TGTGCCAGCAGCTTGGGGGCGACAGGGCTCTACAATGAGCAGTTCTTC. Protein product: CASSLGATGLYNEQFF. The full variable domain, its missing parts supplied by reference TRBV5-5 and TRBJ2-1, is DAGVTQSPTHLIKTRGQQVTLRCSPISGHKSVSWYQQVLGQGPQFIFQYYEKEERGRGNFPDRFSARQFPNYSSELNVNALLLGDSALYLCASSLGATGLYNEQFFGPGTRLTVL.

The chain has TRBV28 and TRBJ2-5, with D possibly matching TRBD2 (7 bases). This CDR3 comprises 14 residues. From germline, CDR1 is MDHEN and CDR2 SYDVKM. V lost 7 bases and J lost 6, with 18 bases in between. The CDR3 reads CASTVGGGRKTQYF. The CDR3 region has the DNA TGTGCCAGCACGGTGGGCGGGGGCCGAAAGACCCAGTACTTC.

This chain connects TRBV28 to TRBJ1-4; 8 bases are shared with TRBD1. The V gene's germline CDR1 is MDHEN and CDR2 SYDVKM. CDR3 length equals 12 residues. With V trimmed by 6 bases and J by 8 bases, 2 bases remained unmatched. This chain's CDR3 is CASRRQGEKLFF. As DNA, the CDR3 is TGTGCCAGCAGACGACAGGGGGAAAAACTGTTTTTT.

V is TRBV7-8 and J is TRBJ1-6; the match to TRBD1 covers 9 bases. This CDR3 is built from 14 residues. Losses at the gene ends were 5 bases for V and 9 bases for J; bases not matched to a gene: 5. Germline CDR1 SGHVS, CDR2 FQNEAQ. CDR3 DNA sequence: TGTGCCAGCAGCCCCGGGACAGGGAGTTCACCCCTCCACTTT. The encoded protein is CASSPGTGSSPLHF.

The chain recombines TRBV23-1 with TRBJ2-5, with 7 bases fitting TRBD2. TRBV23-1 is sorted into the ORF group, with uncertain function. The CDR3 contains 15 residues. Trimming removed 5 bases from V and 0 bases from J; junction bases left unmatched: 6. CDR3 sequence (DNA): TGCGCCAGCAGTGCCCGGGACTACAACCAAGAGACCCAGTACTTC. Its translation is CASSARDYNQETQYF.

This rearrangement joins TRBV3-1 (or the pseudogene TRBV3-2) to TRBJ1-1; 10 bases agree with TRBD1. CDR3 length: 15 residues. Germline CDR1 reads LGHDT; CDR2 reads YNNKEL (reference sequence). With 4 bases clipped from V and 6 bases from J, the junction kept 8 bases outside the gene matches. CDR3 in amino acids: CASSRPTGGGAEAFF. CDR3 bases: TGTGCCAGCAGCCGCCCGACAGGGGGCGGAGCTGAAGCTTTCTTT.

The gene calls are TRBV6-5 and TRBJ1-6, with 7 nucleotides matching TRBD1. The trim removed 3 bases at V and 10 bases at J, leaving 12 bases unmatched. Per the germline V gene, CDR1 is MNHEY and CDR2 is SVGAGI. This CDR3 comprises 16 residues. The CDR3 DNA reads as TGTGCCAGCAGTTATCGTAGACAGGGAAAAGAATCACCCCTCCACTTT. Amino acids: CASSYRRQGKESPLHF.

For the CDR3, the DNA is TGTGCCTGGAGTCAGGGGGCGAGGACTGAAGCTTTCTTT. Its protein is CAWSQGARTEAFF. The chain carries TRBV30 and TRBJ1-1; 8 nucleotides align to TRBD1. Germline V gives CDR1 GTSNPN, CDR2 SVGIG (reference sequence). The CDR3 length is 13 residues. V gave up 2 bases and J gave up 5 bases; unmatched junction bases: 4.

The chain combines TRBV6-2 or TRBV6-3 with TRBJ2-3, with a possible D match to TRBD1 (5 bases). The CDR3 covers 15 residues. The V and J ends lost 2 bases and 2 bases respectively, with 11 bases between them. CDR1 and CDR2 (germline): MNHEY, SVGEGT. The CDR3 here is CASSYQGSYTDTQYF. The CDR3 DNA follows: TGTGCCAGCAGTTACCAGGGTTCCTACACAGATACGCAGTATTTT.

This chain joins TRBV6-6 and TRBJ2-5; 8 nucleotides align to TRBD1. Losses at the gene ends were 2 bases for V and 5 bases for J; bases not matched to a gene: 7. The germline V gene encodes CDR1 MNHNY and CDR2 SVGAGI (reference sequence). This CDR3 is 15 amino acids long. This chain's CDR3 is CASSYISGGAETQYF. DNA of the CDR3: TGTGCCAGCAGTTACATATCAGGGGGCGCCGAGACCCAGTACTTC.

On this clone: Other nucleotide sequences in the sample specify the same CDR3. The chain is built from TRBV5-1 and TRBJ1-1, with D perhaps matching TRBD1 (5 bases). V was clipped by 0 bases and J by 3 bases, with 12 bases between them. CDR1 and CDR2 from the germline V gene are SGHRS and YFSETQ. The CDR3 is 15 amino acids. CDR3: CASSLGRARDTEAFF. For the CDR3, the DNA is TGCGCCAGCAGCTTGGGAAGGGCCAGGGACACTGAAGCTTTCTTT.

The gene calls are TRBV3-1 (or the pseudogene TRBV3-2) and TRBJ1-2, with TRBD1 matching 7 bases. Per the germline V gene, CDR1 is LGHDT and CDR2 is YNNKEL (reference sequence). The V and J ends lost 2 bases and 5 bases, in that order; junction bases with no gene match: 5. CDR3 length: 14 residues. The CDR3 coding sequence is TGTGCCAGCAGCCAAACCGGGACAGATTATGGCTACACCTTC. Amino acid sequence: CASSQTGTDYGYTF.

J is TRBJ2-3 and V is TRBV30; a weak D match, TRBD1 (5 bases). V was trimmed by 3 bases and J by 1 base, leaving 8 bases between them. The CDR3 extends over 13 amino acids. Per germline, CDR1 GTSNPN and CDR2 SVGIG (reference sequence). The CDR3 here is CAWRKGGTDTQYF. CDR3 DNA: TGTGCCTGGAGAAAAGGGGGCACAGATACGCAGTATTTT.

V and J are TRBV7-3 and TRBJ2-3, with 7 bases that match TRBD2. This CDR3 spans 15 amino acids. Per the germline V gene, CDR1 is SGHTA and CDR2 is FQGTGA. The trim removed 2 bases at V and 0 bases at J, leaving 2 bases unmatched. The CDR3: CASSLLAVSTDTQYF. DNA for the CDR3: TGTGCCAGCAGCTTACTAGCGGTTAGCACAGATACGCAGTATTTT.

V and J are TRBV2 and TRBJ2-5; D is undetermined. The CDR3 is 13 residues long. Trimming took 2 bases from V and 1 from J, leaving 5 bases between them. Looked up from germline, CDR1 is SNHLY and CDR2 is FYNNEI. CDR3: CASSENSQETQYF. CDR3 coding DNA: TGTGCCAGCAGTGAAAACTCCCAAGAGACCCAGTACTTC.

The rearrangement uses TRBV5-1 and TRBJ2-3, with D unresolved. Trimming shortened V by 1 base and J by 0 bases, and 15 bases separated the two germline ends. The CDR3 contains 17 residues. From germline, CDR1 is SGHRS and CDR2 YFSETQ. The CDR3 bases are TGCGCCAGCAGCTTGACCTATCCTCCCGCTAGCACAGATACGCAGTATTTT. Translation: CASSLTYPPASTDTQYF.

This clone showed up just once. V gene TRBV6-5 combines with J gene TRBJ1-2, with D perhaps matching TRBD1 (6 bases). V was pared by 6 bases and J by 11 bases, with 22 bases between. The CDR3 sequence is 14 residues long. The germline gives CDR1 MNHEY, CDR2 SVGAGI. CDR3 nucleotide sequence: TGTGCCAGCAGATCGGGGCAGGGAAGCCAGGGGTACACCTTC. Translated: CASRSGQGSQGYTF.